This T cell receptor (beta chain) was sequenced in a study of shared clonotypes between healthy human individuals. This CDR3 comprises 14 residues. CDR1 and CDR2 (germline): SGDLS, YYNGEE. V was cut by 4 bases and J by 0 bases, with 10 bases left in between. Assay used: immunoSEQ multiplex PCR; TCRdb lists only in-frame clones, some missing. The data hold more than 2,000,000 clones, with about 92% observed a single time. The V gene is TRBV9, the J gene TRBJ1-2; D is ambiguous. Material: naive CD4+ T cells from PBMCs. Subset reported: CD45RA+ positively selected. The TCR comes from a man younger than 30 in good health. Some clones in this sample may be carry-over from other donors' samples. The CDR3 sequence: CASSNGPSNYGYTF. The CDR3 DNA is TGTGCCAGCAGCAATGGGCCCTCTAACTATGGCTACACCTTC.